Each of the 18 T cell receptor beta chains below was sequenced from the same sample in a study of blood T cell repertoires in COVID-19. Produced via immunoSEQ multiplex PCR; TCRdb's table is partial and in-frame only. The data show about 250,000 clones, 70% to 85% seen once. Material: peripheral blood. Every receptor here comes from a man older than 75 with acute or convalescent COVID-19.

The V gene is TRBV6-1, the J gene TRBJ1-4; D possibly corresponds to TRBD1 (5 bases). Trimming removed 4 bases at V and 0 bases at J, with 18 bases between. The CDR3 spans 18 residues. Per the germline V gene, CDR1 is MNHNS and CDR2 is SASEGT. This CDR3 is CASSAPSRALSTNEKLFF. In DNA, the CDR3 is TGTGCCAGCAGTGCCCCGTCCAGGGCTTTATCAACTAATGAAAAACTGTTTTTT.

CDR3 in amino acids: CASSPGRRTSYEQYF. Here the CDR3 DNA reads TGTGCCAGCTCACCGGGCAGGAGGACTTCCTACGAGCAGTACTTC. The J gene is TRBJ2-7, the V gene TRBV18; perhaps TRBD2 as D (5 bases). The CDR3 length is 15 residues. Trimming shortened V by 3 bases and J by 1 base, and 13 bases separated the two germline ends. Germline V CDR1 and CDR2: KGHSH, LQKENI.

The chain links TRBV7-2 to TRBJ2-7; 7 bases map to TRBD2. V dropped 5 bases and J dropped 7; count of bases not matched to a gene: 11. CDR1 and CDR2 from the germline V gene are SGHTA and FQGNSA. This CDR3 is built from 14 residues. The CDR3 region has the DNA TGTGCCAGCAGCCAGACTAGGCCAGCGGGGGAGCAGTACTTC. Amino acid sequence: CASSQTRPAGEQYF. The full variable domain, with the rest looked up from reference TRBV7-2 and TRBJ2-7, is GAGVSQSPSNKVTEKGKDVELRCDPISGHTALYWYRQSLGQGLEFLIYFQGNSAPDKSGLPSDRFSAERTGGSVSTLTIQRTQQEDSAVYLCASSQTRPAGEQYFGPGTRLTVT.

The chain recombines TRBV15 with TRBJ2-1; perhaps TRBD1 as D (5 bases). V lost 8 bases to trimming and J lost 9 bases, with 23 bases between them. Germline values: CDR1 LNHNV, CDR2 YYDKDF (reference sequence). The CDR3 spans 15 residues. The CDR3 sequence is CATAPTNKGRVEQFF. CDR3 nucleotides: TGTGCCACCGCTCCCACAAACAAGGGGCGCGTTGAGCAGTTCTTC.

The chain uses TRBV10-1 and TRBJ2-7, with 8 bases identical to TRBD1. Germline lookup yields CDR1 WNHNN and CDR2 SYGVQD (reference sequence). This CDR3 is built from 12 residues. J was trimmed by 3 bases and V by 9 bases; bases with no gene match: 4. CDR3 protein: CARGDRNYEQYF. In nucleotides, the CDR3 is TGCGCCAGGGGGGACAGGAACTACGAGCAGTACTTC.

The chain links TRBV28 to TRBJ2-7, with no clear D. Per germline, CDR1 MDHEN and CDR2 SYDVKM. Trimming pared 0 bases from V and 2 bases from J, leaving 5 bases between. This CDR3 comprises 13 residues. The CDR3, as DNA: TGTGCCAGCAGTTTATGGGGCCCCTACGAGCAGTACTTC. Its protein product is CASSLWGPYEQYF.

The genes are TRBV5-1 and TRBJ2-7, with D uncertain. Germline-derived CDR1 and CDR2 are SGHRS and YFSETQ. There are 14 residues in the CDR3. Between the trimmed V and J ends, which lost 1 base and 7 bases, there was a span of 15 bases. CDR3 in DNA: TGCGCCAGCAGCTTGTCCGGCGGCCCGGTGGAGCAGTACTTC. It translates to CASSLSGGPVEQYF.

The chain links TRBV11-2 to TRBJ1-1, with 11 bases aligning to TRBD1. J gave up 0 bases and V 5 bases, and 5 bases lay outside the gene matches. Per germline, CDR1 SGHAT and CDR2 FQNNGV. CDR3 length equals 16 residues. The CDR3 sequence: CASSPGQGGMNTEAFF. CDR3 coding DNA: TGTGCCAGCAGCCCGGGACAGGGGGGCATGAACACTGAAGCTTTCTTT.

This sequence joins TRBV18 and TRBJ1-2; tentative D call: TRBD1 (6 bases). Germline CDR1 reads KGHSH; CDR2 reads LQKENI. This CDR3 comprises 14 residues. Deletions cut 5 bases from V and 1 base from J, with 11 bases between. CDR3 nucleotides: TGTGCCAGCTCATCGACAGGTGTTAACTATGGCTACACCTTC. Encoded protein: CASSSTGVNYGYTF.

CDR3 loop: CASSLGTRSTDTQYF. The CDR3 DNA sequence: TGTGCCAGCAGCTTAGGGACACGGAGCACAGATACGCAGTATTTT. The V gene is TRBV7-9, the J gene TRBJ2-3; D may be TRBD1 (5 bases). Trimming took 1 base from V and 0 from J, leaving 8 bases between them. CDR1 and CDR2 (germline): SEHNR, FQNEAQ (reference sequence). This CDR3 spans 15 amino acids. The complete variable domain, with remaining parts taken from reference TRBV7-9 and TRBJ2-3, reads DTGVSQNPRHKITKRGQNVTFRCDPISEHNRLYWYRQTLGQGPEFLTYFQNEAQLEKSRLLSDRFSAERPKGSFSTLEIQRTEQGDSAMYLCASSLGTRSTDTQYFGPGTRLTVL.

This chain joins TRBV5-1 and TRBJ2-3, with D perhaps TRBD1 (5 bases). CDR3 size: 15 residues. V was shortened by 4 bases and J by 0 bases, with 12 bases between the two germline ends. Looked up from germline, CDR1 is SGHRS and CDR2 is YFSETQ. The CDR3 bases are TGCGCCAGCAGCACGGACATGACAAGCACAGATACGCAGTATTTT. It specifies CASSTDMTSTDTQYF.

The J gene is TRBJ1-3, the V gene TRBV10-3, with 8 nucleotides matching TRBD1. The CDR3 consists of 16 residues. CDR1 ENHRY and CDR2 SYGVKD come from the germline V gene. V lost 5 bases and J lost 0; bases outside the gene matches: 6. The CDR3 sequence: CAISRGQAASGNTIYF. CDR3 in DNA: TGTGCCATCAGTCGGGGACAGGCGGCCTCTGGAAACACCATATATTTT.

The genes are TRBV6-6 and TRBJ2-7, with a possible D match to TRBD1 (6 bases). Trimming pared 8 bases from V and 0 bases from J, leaving 14 bases between. The germline gives CDR1 MNHNY, CDR2 SVGAGI (reference sequence). This CDR3 is 14 amino acids long. The CDR3 spells CASGLYRVSYEQYF. CDR3 DNA sequence: TGTGCCAGCGGCCTTTACAGGGTCTCCTACGAGCAGTACTTC.

This clone was seen more than once but under ten times. The genes are TRBV18 and TRBJ1-6, with D perhaps TRBD1 (6 bases). CDR3 length equals 16 residues. V dropped 5 bases and J dropped 5 bases, with 16 bases sitting between them. CDR1 and CDR2 (germline): KGHSH, LQKENI. The CDR3 is CASSTQTGGNNSPLHF. CDR3 in DNA: TGTGCCAGCTCAACACAGACAGGTGGTAATAATTCACCCCTCCACTTT.

This chain connects TRBV2 to TRBJ1-4, with 7 bases lining up with TRBD1. The CDR3 sequence is 14 residues long. Germline V gene sequence: CDR1 SNHLY, CDR2 FYNNEI. V shed 4 bases and J 8 bases; nucleotides not matched to a gene: 7. The CDR3 here is CASSGQGRGEKLFF. As DNA, the CDR3 is TGTGCCAGCAGTGGACAGGGACGAGGAGAAAAACTGTTTTTT.

This rearrangement joins TRBV18 to TRBJ1-4; D gene ambiguous. The CDR3 has 13 residues. Germline V lookup: CDR1 KGHSH, CDR2 LQKENI. The ends were cut back, 4 bases at V and 7 bases at J, with 10 bases in the middle. The CDR3 loop is CASSRTLGEKLFF. In DNA, the CDR3 is TGTGCCAGCTCACGCACGCTAGGTGAAAAACTGTTTTTT.

The rearrangement uses TRBV9 and TRBJ1-2; D may be TRBD1 (5 bases). Trimming left V 6 bases short and J 3 bases short, with 12 bases between. CDR3 length equals 13 residues. Germline values: CDR1 SGDLS, CDR2 YYNGEE. The CDR3 loop reads CASTPEGYYGYTF. The CDR3 bases are TGTGCCAGCACCCCGGAGGGGTACTATGGCTACACCTTC.

The V call is TRBV7-2, the J call TRBJ1-2; 8 positions agree with TRBD1. The CDR3 contains 14 residues. Unmatched junction bases numbered 5, after V lost 5 bases and J lost 3 bases. Germline-derived CDR1 and CDR2 are SGHTA and FQGNSA. The CDR3 here is CASSQGAGDYGYTF. In nucleotides, the CDR3 is TGTGCCAGCAGCCAGGGGGCAGGGGACTATGGCTACACCTTC.